This TCR beta chain was recorded in a study of blood T cell repertoires in COVID-19. For the study at large: The analysed material was cDNA or gDNA that came from T cells, B-cell-depleted T cells, or PBMCs.

V lost 5 bases and J lost 0; bases outside the gene matches: 11. The CDR3 spans 18 residues. Germline V lookup: CDR1 SGHVS, CDR2 FNYEAQ. The table came from immunoSEQ multiplex PCR; TCRdb's copy has only in-frame clones and leaves some out. Here the sample spans around 310,000 clones, approximately 91% being singletons. The clonotype comes from a woman aged 55-70 years with acute or convalescent COVID-19. The chain uses TRBV7-6 and TRBJ1-3, with 9 positions matching TRBD1. The sequencing sample was made of peripheral blood. CDR3 bases: TGTGCCAGCAGCCTGGGGCCCCCGGGACAGGGCTCTGGAAACACCATATATTTT. Protein sequence: CASSLGPPGQGSGNTIYF.